These 14 T cell receptor beta chains share one sample of origin, sequenced in a study of T cell changes during pregnancy in multiple sclerosis. The data were produced by immunoSEQ multiplex PCR, yet TCRdb's version contains in-frame clones alone and is incomplete. The table includes over 100,000 clones, around nine tenths detected once. The sample consisted of peripheral blood, taken in the third trimester of pregnancy. These receptors all come from a female donor with multiple sclerosis, enrolled in a pregnancy study.

V and J are TRBV6-1 and TRBJ1-6; tentatively, D is TRBD1 (5 bases). V lost 4 bases to trimming and J lost 9 bases, with 10 bases between them. The germline V gene encodes CDR1 MNHNS and CDR2 SASEGT. The CDR3 runs 13 residues. CDR3 sequence: CASSVKGVSPLHF. In DNA form, the CDR3 reads TGTGCCAGCAGTGTTAAAGGGGTTTCACCCCTCCACTTT.

CDR3 loop: CASSRGEGNYGYTF. Written as DNA, the CDR3 is TGTGCCAGCAGCAGGGGGGAGGGAAACTATGGCTACACCTTC. The chain carries TRBV7-9 and TRBJ1-2; D possibly corresponds to TRBD1 (6 bases). Trimming shortened V by 5 bases and J by 2 bases, and 12 bases separated the two germline ends. This CDR3 comprises 14 residues. CDR1 is SEHNR, CDR2 FQNEAQ, per germline (reference sequence).

The chain is built from TRBV19 and TRBJ2-1, with a weak D call TRBD1 (6 bases). CDR3 size: 17 residues. V dropped 7 bases and J dropped 0 bases, with 19 bases sitting between them. The germline V gene encodes CDR1 LNHDA and CDR2 SQIVND (reference sequence). CDR3 nucleotide sequence: TGTGCCAGTACCCTCCCGGCCCAGGGGAGCTCCTACAATGAGCAGTTCTTC. Translated: CASTLPAQGSSYNEQFF.

The chain employs TRBV30 and TRBJ2-7; the D is unclear. The CDR3 loop spans 15 amino acids. Trimming shortened V by 1 base and J by 7 bases, and 20 bases separated the two germline ends. Germline CDR1 is GTSNPN and CDR2 is SVGIG (reference sequence). The CDR3 DNA follows: TGTGCCTGGAGTGCCCCTCTCATACTACGGAGAGAGCAGTACTTC. The encoded protein is CAWSAPLILRREQYF.

The gene calls are TRBV5-1 and TRBJ2-3; tentative D call: TRBD2 (6 bases). Looked up from germline, CDR1 is SGHRS and CDR2 is YFSETQ. This CDR3 spans 15 amino acids. The germline V and J ends were trimmed by 4 bases and 5 bases, with 17 bases remaining between them. The CDR3, as DNA: TGCGCCAGCAGCCCACGTAGCGGTTTGATAGATACGCAGTATTTT. Translation: CASSPRSGLIDTQYF.

This rearrangement joins TRBV6-1 to TRBJ1-6, with 9 positions matching TRBD1. V lost 4 bases, J lost 8 bases, and 3 bases stayed unmatched. CDR3 length: 14 amino acids. CDR1 is MNHNS, CDR2 SASEGT, per germline. CDR3: CASSGDRGYSPLHF. The CDR3 DNA sequence: TGTGCCAGCAGTGGTGACAGGGGGTATTCACCCCTCCACTTT.

The V gene is TRBV19, the J gene TRBJ2-3; TRBD2 matches 7 bases. Per the germline V gene, CDR1 is LNHDA and CDR2 is SQIVND (reference sequence). V was pared by 7 bases and J by 3 bases, with 7 bases of the junction left unmatched. The CDR3 is made up of 14 amino acids. CDR3 region: CASTLRGRTDTQYF. Written as DNA, the CDR3 is TGTGCCAGTACTTTGCGGGGGAGGACAGATACGCAGTATTTT.

The chain is built from TRBV6-1 and TRBJ2-3; possible D gene TRBD1, 6 bases. CDR1 and CDR2 from the germline V gene are MNHNS and SASEGT. V was cut by 11 bases and J by 5 bases, with 20 bases left in between. This CDR3 region has 14 residues. CDR3 nucleotide sequence: TGTGCCTCTCAGGGGATCATCTACGGAGATACGCAGTATTTT. Translation gives CASQGIIYGDTQYF.

The CDR3 sequence is CASSLGRGADTQYF. The CDR3 region has the DNA TGTGCCAGCAGCTTAGGGCGGGGGGCAGATACGCAGTATTTT. The V call is TRBV7-2, the J call TRBJ2-3, with 8 bases aligning to TRBD2. CDR1 is SGHTA, CDR2 FQGNSA, per germline. The V and J ends lost 1 base and 4 bases, in that order; junction bases with no gene match: 1. CDR3 length: 14 residues.

The gene calls are TRBV19 and TRBJ1-6; no firm D call. Trimming took off 6 bases at V and 4 bases at J, with 13 bases between the two ends. Germline assignment: CDR1 LNHDA and CDR2 SQIVND (reference sequence). The CDR3 consists of 15 residues. For the CDR3, the DNA is TGTGCCAGTAGCCCGGGAGGCTATTATAATTCACCCCTCCACTTT. Protein sequence: CASSPGGYYNSPLHF.

The table lists this clone with a count of one. V gene TRBV9 combines with J gene TRBJ2-3, with 16 nucleotides matching TRBD2. Per germline, CDR1 SGDLS and CDR2 YYNGEE. CDR3 length: 17 amino acids. J lost 3 bases, V lost 4 bases, and 5 bases had no gene match. CDR3 coding DNA: TGTGCCAGCAGCAGAGGGACTAGCGGGAGGGTAACAGATACGCAGTATTTT. It specifies CASSRGTSGRVTDTQYF.

The rearrangement links TRBV4-2 to TRBJ2-3; TRBD2 agrees at 12 bases. Trimming at V came to 4 bases and at J to 4 bases, leaving 12 bases not matched to a gene. Looked up from germline, CDR1 is LGHNA and CDR2 is YNFKEQ. The CDR3 is made up of 18 amino acids. CDR3 sequence (DNA): TGTGCCAGCAGCCCTAGCGGGAGGGGGAGACACAGAGCAGATACGCAGTATTTT. This encodes CASSPSGRGRHRADTQYF.

The V and J genes are TRBV6-5 and TRBJ1-2; 8 positions agree with TRBD1. From germline, CDR1 is MNHEY and CDR2 SVGAGI. This CDR3 contains 16 residues. V lost 0 bases, J lost 3 bases, and 6 bases stayed unmatched. The chain's CDR3 is CASSYSYRGVDYGYTF. For the CDR3, the DNA is TGTGCCAGCAGTTACTCCTACAGGGGGGTGGACTATGGCTACACCTTC.

J is TRBJ2-7 and V is TRBV7-2; 12 nucleotides align to TRBD2. This CDR3 spans 17 amino acids. Germline CDR1 and CDR2: SGHTA and FQGNSA. Trimming at V came to 4 bases and at J to 0 bases, leaving 7 bases not matched to a gene. CDR3 sequence (DNA): TGTGCCAGCAGCTCTCCGGGACTAGCGGGTTACTCCTACGAGCAGTACTTC. It codes for CASSSPGLAGYSYEQYF.